This TCR beta chain was profiled in a study of cytomegalovirus exposure and HLA in healthy donors. As for this clone: Antigen: not known.

Use of 60 Vbeta and 13 Jbeta primers characterized the PCR. Sequenced by immunoSEQ multiplex PCR; TCRdb stores in-frame clones only, minus some. This table has roughly 100,000 clones, about 81% appearing once. Findings of the study overall: The study carried out a later analysis of TCR beta sequences. It associated 15,000 to 20,000 of them with specific HLA alleles at a false discovery rate of 0.05. Only CMV serostatus was available as immune exposure information. Relative to equally common others, HLA-associated TCR beta chains showed greater clonal expansion in a later analysis. Productive rates of about 90% or about 30% were seen for most TCR beta V segments in an earlier analysis.

Germline V gene data show CDR1 as SGHRS and CDR2 as YFSETQ. The CDR3 length is 15 residues. Germline trimming cut 1 base from V and 8 bases from J; bases unmatched to any gene: 6. The sequence was collected from a man between 40 and 49 years old in good health and CMV-seropositive. The chain joins TRBV5-1 to TRBJ1-4; TRBD1 aligns across 9 bases. Sequencing input: PBMCs. The CDR3: CASSLLGQGLEKLFF. DNA for the CDR3: TGCGCCAGCAGCTTGCTCGGACAGGGGTTAGAAAAACTGTTTTTT.